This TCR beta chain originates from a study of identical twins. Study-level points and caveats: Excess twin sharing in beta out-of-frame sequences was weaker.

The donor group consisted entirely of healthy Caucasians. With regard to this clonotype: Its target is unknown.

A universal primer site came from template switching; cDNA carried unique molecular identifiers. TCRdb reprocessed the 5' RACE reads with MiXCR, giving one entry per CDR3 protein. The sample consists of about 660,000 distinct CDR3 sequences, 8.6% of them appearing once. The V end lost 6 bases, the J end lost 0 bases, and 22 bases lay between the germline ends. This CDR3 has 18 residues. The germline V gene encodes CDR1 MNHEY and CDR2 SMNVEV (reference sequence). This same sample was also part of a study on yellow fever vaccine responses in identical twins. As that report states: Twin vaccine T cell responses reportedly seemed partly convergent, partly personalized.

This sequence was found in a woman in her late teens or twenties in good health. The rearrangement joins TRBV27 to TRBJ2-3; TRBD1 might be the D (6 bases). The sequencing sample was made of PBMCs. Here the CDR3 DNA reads TGTGCCAGCAGATATACTCAGAGTCCACAGGGTAGCACAGATACGCAGTATTTT. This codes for CASRYTQSPQGSTDTQYF.